This passage covers 3 T cell receptor beta chains from one sample sequenced in a study of T cell clusters in autoimmune cytopenias. About 39,000 genome equivalents of blood DNA were amplified for TRB. Multiplex touch-down PCR amplified TRB using TRB-A and TRB-B pools in one tube. For each CDR3 protein, TCRdb gives one entry from its re-call of the multiplex PCR reads, without DNA. The sample shows approximately 5,100 distinct CDR3 sequences, and around 7% sits with its ten largest clones. These data were also reused for a study on T cell repertoires in aging, cancer and after chemotherapy.

The sample consisted of peripheral blood. The receptor set was obtained from a human donor in good health.

Judged by frequency, this clonotype is medium-sized (0.01 to 0.1%). The CDR3 sequence is CSVEDTGAGNTIYF. The chain is built from TRBV29-1 and TRBJ1-3; the TCRdb D gene call, TRBD1, has no DNA to confirm it. The CDR3 has 14 amino acids. Germline CDR1 and CDR2: SQVTM and ANQGSEA.

According to its frequency, this clonotype is medium-sized. This chain joins TRBV6-6 and TRBJ2-6. The V gene's germline CDR1 is MNHNY and CDR2 SVGAGI (reference sequence). The CDR3 runs 18 residues. The CDR3 loop is CASSYTNIPVSGANVLTF.

The chain carries TRBV12-3 or TRBV12-4 and TRBJ1-1. This CDR3 spans 15 amino acids. CDR3 sequence reads: CASRRGRGTFLEAFF.